This T cell receptor beta chain was retrieved from a study of T cells in Graves' hyperthyroidism and ophthalmopathy (dated by TCRdb to between 2018 and 2021). Concerning the study at large: TCR V-J signatures able to tell the groups apart were searched for in a discovery cohort of 95 or so patients, of whom roughly 42 had Graves' ophthalmopathy and roughly 58 had stable Graves' hyperthyroidism. Prospective prediction of ophthalmopathy was tested in an independent validation cohort consisting of some 18 hyperthyroidism patients and approximately 16 patients who later progressed to ophthalmopathy. The roughly 100 discovery patients were randomly divided into training and test sets at a 7:3 ratio. The study also compared thyroid tissue and blood T-cell repertoires from several Graves' hyperthyroidism patients. After blood sampling, hyperthyroidism patients were treated with methimazole at a starting dose of 30 mg daily, and ophthalmopathy patients were treated with high-dose intravenous methylprednisolone. The paper reports TCR Vbeta CDR3 sequencing of over 130 peripheral blood samples: over 40 ophthalmopathy, roughly 80 hyperthyroidism and around 17 progressor patients.

With regard to this clonotype: It has no known antigen specificity. Base-call qualities are not available, and no considerably larger clone is one nucleotide away.

General findings and caveats noted by the study authors: In cross-validation, a model built on a 13 V-J signature told ophthalmopathy apart from stable hyperthyroidism with under 90% sensitivity and around 81% specificity, and in testing the same model reached 80%/75%. In validation, progression to ophthalmopathy was predicted by the model with roughly 69% sensitivity and around 75% specificity, a median of approximately 6.5 months before onset. Sample size was not statistically predetermined, and investigators were not blinded to group allocation. Most expanded thyroid clonotypes (frequency above 0.001) were also detected in blood, a finding suggesting that blood repertoires may reflect thyroid immune responses.

The TCR beta CDR3 regions were amplified from RNA transcripts. The TCR CDR3 was subjected to a first round of RT-PCR using the HTBI primer set and the Qiagen OneStep RT-PCR kit. A second multiplex PCR round built the libraries, followed by size selection and purification. Libraries were sequenced paired-end with 100 bp reads on an Illumina HiSeq2000. Processing in the source paper ran as follows. SOAPnuke was used to process the raw data, removing reads that contained adapters or uncalled bases, had a mean Phred below 15, or lacked an exact match to the constant primer or identifier. High-quality paired reads were merged using COPE v1.2.5, and each unique nucleotide sequence was defined as a clonotype. MiTCR v1.1 was used to align the clonotypes against IMGT TRBV, TRBD and TRBJ reference segments. Only V-J combinations with frequency above 0.0001, covering 99.2% of repertoires, were analysed. The TCS score was defined as F50 (clonal expansion) divided by E x V (chaos), with BLOSUM62-based TCRdist calculated between CDR3 peptides within each V-J. Welch's t-statistics and random forest reduced 500 to 650 V-J features to 13, which were used in a naive Bayes classifier (R e1071). The Morisita-Horn index was used to measure how similar the thyroid and blood repertoires were. The public reads were quality trimmed at Q25 with fastp and then assembled into clones with MiXCR by TCRdb, keeping productive beta chains. Records with the same CDR3 protein are collapsed into one entry carrying the most frequent genes and DNA. The V and J calls, along with clone size, are taken from TCRdb and not from the paper's own processing. The sample table records 610,000 or so distinct CDR3 sequences; under 60% of these occur just once. More than 7% of the sample belongs to the ten largest clones.

Stable Graves' hyperthyroidism was defined as the absence of progression to ophthalmopathy over 18 months of follow-up. The hyperthyroidism patients were between 18 and 65 years old and newly diagnosed, with a disease duration of less than 2 months. The study excluded patients with uncontrolled infections, other autoimmune diseases, pregnancy or lactation. Diagnoses were established on the basis of clinical symptoms, serum thyroxine and TRAb, thyroid ultrasound, and orbital computed tomography. Total RNA was extracted using Trizol reagent, and RNA quality was assessed on an Agilent 2100 Bioanalyzer. This TCR derives from a woman aged 18-35 years with Graves' hyperthyroidism. Sequenced material: peripheral blood or thyroid tissue (not recorded which).

CDR3 reads: CSVHLGLAESYEQYF. In nucleotides, the sequence is TGCAGCGTTCACCTGGGACTAGCGGAGTCCTACGAGCAGTACTTC. The rearranged chain carries TRBV29-1 and TRBJ2-7; TRBD2 agrees with 11 junctional bases. V has 5 bases trimmed and J has 1 base trimmed; junction bases matching no gene number 7. Counted from cysteine to phenylalanine, this CDR3 has 15 amino acids. CDR3 DNA is the only sequence kept; it has 45 bases, read in frame from the first base. The germline V gene sets CDR1 to SQVTM and CDR2 to ANQGSEA.